This T cell receptor (beta chain) stems from a study of T-cell reconstitution after alpha-beta-depleted transplantation in children. The authors prepared the TCRbeta library with unique molecular identifiers. TCRdb re-derived calls from the PCR reads in MiXCR, one entry per CDR3 protein. The data hold 900,000 or so distinct CDR3 sequences, with around 17% observed a single time. Broader study findings: Where alpha-beta T cells came from about two months after transplant was reportedly several hundred expanded graft clones.

V dropped 5 bases and J dropped 3 bases, with 17 bases sitting between them. This CDR3 is built from 15 residues. Germline loops: CDR1 SGHTA, CDR2 FQGNSA. With regard to this clonotype: As yet, its antigen is unknown.

V usage is TRBV7-2 and J usage is TRBJ2-7, with D perhaps matching TRBD2 (5 bases). Specimen: PBMCs, mostly from graft donor cells, collected 360 days after TCRalphabeta/CD19-depleted stem cell transplant. The sequence was obtained from a male patient aged 10-17 years who had a stem cell transplant for acute lymphoblastic leukemia, so the T cells may come from the graft donor. CDR3 region: CASSLTRNYYYEQYF. The CDR3 region has the DNA TGTGCCAGCAGCCTTACTAGGAATTACTACTACGAGCAGTACTTC.